The 31 T cell receptor beta chains given below trace back to one sample, sequenced in a study of OX40 agonist ivuxolimab in advanced cancers. Using immunoSEQ multiplex PCR, the repertoire was profiled, and TCRdb retains in-frame clones only, with some absent. The table shows fewer than 70,000 clones, with approximately 89% occurring only once. The sample here was CD4+ or CD8+ T cells sorted from blood, taken in a trial of the OX40 agonist ivuxolimab. These receptors all come from an adult with an advanced solid tumor such as melanoma, head and neck, liver or kidney cancer.

This clone was seen more than once but under ten times. The junction departs from the called germline gene at one end, perhaps through a read error. The rearrangement links TRBV18 to TRBJ1-1; no definite D call. This CDR3 region has 14 residues. Per germline, CDR1 KGHSH and CDR2 LQKENI. CDR3 amino acids: CASSPWGLNSEAFF. CDR3 DNA sequence: TGTGCCAGCTCACCTTGGGGTCTGAACTCTGAAGCTTTCTTT.

The CDR3 DNA reads TGTGCCAGCTCACCACCGTGGGACTACGAGCAGTACTTC. Amino acid sequence: CASSPPWDYEQYF. The V and J genes are TRBV18 and TRBJ2-7; D gene ambiguous. This CDR3 contains 13 residues. The V gene's germline CDR1 is KGHSH and CDR2 LQKENI. V lost 0 bases and J 3 bases, leaving 6 bases between the germline ends.

The chain employs TRBV5-1 and TRBJ1-1; D remains ambiguous. Germline CDR1 is SGHRS and CDR2 is YFSETQ. V lost 0 bases and J 5 bases, leaving 14 bases between the germline ends. This CDR3 has 15 amino acids. The CDR3 nucleotides read TGCGCCAGCAGCTTGGTCGGCAAACCCGGGACTGAAGCTTTCTTT. Protein sequence: CASSLVGKPGTEAFF.

The CDR3 DNA follows: TGCGCCAGCAGCTCGGGACACTCCTACGAGCAGTACTTC. This sequence encodes CASSSGHSYEQYF. The J gene is TRBJ2-7, the V gene TRBV5-1; a possible D gene is TRBD1 (6 bases). The V gene's germline CDR1 is SGHRS and CDR2 YFSETQ. CDR3 length: 13 amino acids. Deletions cut 3 bases from V and 0 bases from J, with 7 bases between. The full variable domain, rest sourced from reference TRBV5-1 and TRBJ2-7, is KAGVTQTPRYLIKTRGQQVTLSCSPISGHRSVSWYQQTPGQGLQFLFEYFSETQRNKGNFPGRFSGRQFSNSRSEMNVSTLELGDSALYLCASSSGHSYEQYFGPGTRLTVT.

The genes are TRBV10-3 and TRBJ1-2, with D unresolved. Trimming removed 3 bases at V and 4 bases at J, with 9 bases between. This CDR3 has 13 amino acids. The germline V gene has CDR1 ENHRY and CDR2 SYGVKD. The DNA for the CDR3 is TGTGCCATCAGTGATGTGGCAGGCTATGGCTACACCTTC. It specifies CAISDVAGYGYTF.

This clone occurred once. The CDR3 region has the DNA TGTGCCAGCAGCAAAGGATCGGGACAGGGGGGGACCCAGTACTTC. It is translated as CASSKGSGQGGTQYF. The gene calls are TRBV5-4 and TRBJ2-5, with 11 bases aligning to TRBD1. The junction had 9 bases not matched to a gene; V was cut back by 4 bases and J by 7 bases. From germline, CDR1 is SGHNT and CDR2 YYREEE (reference sequence). This CDR3 has 15 residues.

The genes are TRBV18 and TRBJ1-6; D is perhaps TRBD1 (6 bases). CDR3 length equals 16 residues. Germline assignment: CDR1 KGHSH and CDR2 LQKENI. V lost 0 bases to trimming and J lost 9 bases, with 15 bases between them. The DNA of the CDR3 is TGTGCCAGCTCACCACCCGGCCAGGGGAACGGTTCACCCCTCCACTTT. It is translated as CASSPPGQGNGSPLHF.

The CDR3 sequence is CASSYSYGESYNEQFF. CDR3 nucleotides: TGTGCCAGCAGTTATTCGTACGGGGAATCCTACAATGAGCAGTTCTTC. V and J are TRBV6-5 and TRBJ2-1; tentatively, D is TRBD2 (5 bases). Per germline, CDR1 MNHEY and CDR2 SVGAGI. The CDR3 extends over 16 amino acids. V was shortened by 3 bases and J by 1 base, with 13 bases between the two germline ends.

The V call is TRBV6-5, the J call TRBJ1-2; weak D call: TRBD1 (6 bases). The CDR3 runs to 13 residues. CDR1 is MNHEY and CDR2 is SVGAGI in the germline V gene. V gave up 6 bases and J gave up 7 bases, with 15 bases separating them. CDR3 in amino acids: CASRPSGAAGYTF. The CDR3 nucleotides are TGTGCCAGCAGACCCTCGGGGGCGGCTGGCTACACCTTC.

V usage is TRBV7-9 and J usage is TRBJ1-3; no firm D call. The ends were cut back, 6 bases at V and 4 bases at J, with 13 bases in the middle. Germline assignment: CDR1 SEHNR and CDR2 FQNEAQ (reference sequence). This CDR3 comprises 14 residues. The CDR3 protein is CASRIEGVGNTIYF. The DNA of the CDR3 is TGTGCCAGCAGGATCGAAGGTGTGGGAAACACCATATATTTT.

This chain joins TRBV11-1 and TRBJ2-7; the match to TRBD1 covers 9 bases. CDR1 SGHAT and CDR2 FQDESV come from the germline V gene (reference sequence). Trimming removed 6 bases from V and 3 bases from J; junction bases left unmatched: 3. The CDR3 loop spans 13 amino acids. The CDR3 DNA reads TGTGCCAGCAGGGCGACAGGGGGCTACGAGCAGTACTTC. Protein product: CASRATGGYEQYF.

J is TRBJ2-1 and V is TRBV7-9, with 10 bases aligning to TRBD1. CDR3 length equals 15 residues. Germline CDR1 reads SEHNR; CDR2 reads FQNEAQ (reference sequence). The J segment lost 6 bases and the V segment lost 5 bases, leaving 7 bases of the junction unmatched. CDR3 protein: CASSPDRGLSNEQFF. The CDR3 DNA follows: TGTGCCAGCAGCCCAGACAGGGGGCTTTCCAATGAGCAGTTCTTC.

V and J are TRBV2 and TRBJ1-2; D is undetermined. CDR3 length: 11 amino acids. Germline V gene data show CDR1 as SNHLY and CDR2 as FYNNEI. Between the trimmed V and J ends, which lost 4 bases and 4 bases, there was a span of 4 bases. The CDR3 here is CASSAGYGYTF. DNA of the CDR3: TGTGCCAGCAGTGCCGGCTATGGCTACACCTTC. Drawing the rest from reference TRBV2 and TRBJ1-2, the complete variable domain is EPEVTQTPSHQVTQMGQEVILRCVPISNHLYFYWYRQILGQKVEFLVSFYNNEISEKSEIFDDQFSVERPDGSNFTLKIRSTKLEDSAMYFCASSAGYGYTFGSGTRLTVV.

This rearrangement joins TRBV6-5 to TRBJ1-1; 9 bases match TRBD1. CDR1 is MNHEY and CDR2 is SVGAGI in the germline V gene. V shed 0 bases and J 4 bases; nucleotides not matched to a gene: 6. This CDR3 spans 16 amino acids. CDR3 residues: CASSYSQGALSTEAFF. The CDR3 DNA is TGTGCCAGCAGTTACTCACAGGGGGCTTTGAGCACTGAAGCTTTCTTT.

The chain joins TRBV10-3 to TRBJ1-2; no clear D. The CDR3 is made up of 15 amino acids. Germline CDR1 and CDR2: ENHRY and SYGVKD. The V end was cut by 2 bases, the J end by 0 bases, with 10 bases between. Here the CDR3 DNA reads TGTGCCATCAGTGAGGTAGGACGGTCTAACTATGGCTACACCTTC. Translation gives CAISEVGRSNYGYTF.

The rearrangement links TRBV7-9 to TRBJ1-5, with TRBD1 as a possible D gene (6 bases). The germline V and J ends were trimmed by 5 bases and 1 base, with 12 bases remaining between them. This CDR3 has 15 residues. The V gene's germline CDR1 is SEHNR and CDR2 FQNEAQ (reference sequence). The CDR3 coding sequence is TGTGCCAGCAGCGAGGGGGAAGGGAGCAATCAGCCCCAGCATTTT. Its translation is CASSEGEGSNQPQHF.

The rearrangement uses TRBV7-6 and TRBJ2-5, with D possibly called TRBD1 or TRBD2 (5 bases each). Per the germline V gene, CDR1 is SGHVS and CDR2 is FNYEAQ. The CDR3 runs to 17 residues. Trimming stripped 1 base from V and 2 bases from J, with 17 bases between. The CDR3 is CASSLVPAGSRQETQYF. The CDR3 region has the DNA TGTGCCAGCAGCTTAGTACCGGCAGGGAGTAGGCAAGAGACCCAGTACTTC.

This chain uses TRBV29-1 with TRBJ2-5; 8 nucleotides align to TRBD1. There are 14 residues in the CDR3. Looked up from germline, CDR1 is SQVTM and CDR2 is ANQGSEA. V was pared by 6 bases and J by 4 bases, with 10 bases of the junction left unmatched. The CDR3 nucleotides read TGCAGCGTCGCACCGACAGGGGTAGTAGAGACCCAGTACTTC. This sequence encodes CSVAPTGVVETQYF.

The J gene is TRBJ2-3, the V gene TRBV6-4; D not resolved. The germline V gene encodes CDR1 MRHNA and CDR2 SNTAGT. This CDR3 has 14 residues. Between the trimmed V and J ends, which lost 4 bases and 0 bases, there was a span of 8 bases. The CDR3 nucleotides are TGTGCCAGCAGTGTCACCCAAAGCACAGATACGCAGTATTTT. Translation gives CASSVTQSTDTQYF.

This chain uses TRBV7-2 with TRBJ2-2; D might be TRBD1 (6 bases). The CDR3 is 14 amino acids. V was shortened by 5 bases and J by 4 bases, with 11 bases between the two germline ends. CDR1 is SGHTA, CDR2 FQGNSA, per germline. CDR3 amino acids: CASSMDSITGELFF. CDR3 DNA: TGTGCCAGCAGCATGGACAGCATCACCGGGGAGCTGTTTTTT.

J is TRBJ2-1 and V is TRBV4-2, with D maybe TRBD1 (7 bases). The CDR3 loop spans 15 amino acids. In germline, CDR1 is LGHNA, CDR2 YNFKEQ. V lost 1 base to trimming and J lost 9 bases, with 16 bases between them. CDR3 nucleotide sequence: TGTGCCAGCAGCCAAGCGACCGACAGGGAGGCTGAGCAGTTCTTC. Translating gives CASSQATDREAEQFF.

The V call is TRBV5-1, the J call TRBJ1-1, with TRBD1 as a possible D gene (6 bases). The CDR3 loop spans 15 amino acids. V was trimmed by 4 bases and J by 3 bases, leaving 16 bases between them. The germline CDR1 and CDR2 sequences are SGHRS and YFSETQ. CDR3 loop: CASSPSTGSDTEAFF. As DNA, the CDR3 is TGCGCCAGCAGCCCCAGTACAGGGAGTGACACTGAAGCTTTCTTT.

V is TRBV5-1 and J is TRBJ2-1; 7 bases line up with TRBD1. The length of the CDR3 is 15 residues. Germline values: CDR1 SGHRS, CDR2 YFSETQ. The trim removed 5 bases at V and 4 bases at J, leaving 9 bases unmatched. CDR3 coding DNA: TGCGCCAGCAGGCCCGGGACAGAAGTTTACAATGAGCAGTTCTTC. This codes for CASRPGTEVYNEQFF.

The chain links TRBV19 to TRBJ2-3; D may be TRBD2 (5 bases). V was cut by 3 bases and J by 4 bases, with 14 bases left in between. CDR3 length: 15 residues. The germline V gene encodes CDR1 LNHDA and CDR2 SQIVND (reference sequence). DNA of the CDR3: TGTGCCAGTAGTATGAGGGAAAATAGCGCAGATACGCAGTATTTT. Its protein is CASSMRENSADTQYF.

The CDR3 reads CASRPRDRILNTIYF. Written as DNA, the CDR3 is TGTGCCAGCCGGCCCCGGGACAGGATCTTAAACACCATATATTTT. V is TRBV19 and J is TRBJ1-3; 8 bases align to TRBD1. This CDR3 is 15 amino acids long. V gave up 9 bases and J gave up 6 bases; unmatched junction bases: 13. Germline V gene sequence: CDR1 LNHDA, CDR2 SQIVND (reference sequence).

The genes are TRBV18 and TRBJ2-2; D unclear. V lost 5 bases, J lost 4 bases, and 8 bases lay in between. The CDR3 contains 13 residues. Germline CDR1 and CDR2: KGHSH and LQKENI. CDR3 region: CASSNSLTGELFF. The CDR3 DNA is TGTGCCAGCTCAAACAGTCTCACCGGGGAGCTGTTTTTT. The full variable domain, rest sourced from reference TRBV18 and TRBJ2-2, is NAGVMQNPRHLVRRRGQEARLRCSPMKGHSHVYWYRQLPEEGLKFMVYLQKENIIDESGMPKERFSAEFPKEGPSILRIQQVVRGDSAAYFCASSNSLTGELFFGEGSRLTVL.

This clone was picked up one time. For the CDR3, the DNA is TGTGCTAGTCAAGACATAAGCAATCAGCCCCAGCATTTT. Translating gives CASQDISNQPQHF. The gene calls are TRBV12-5 and TRBJ1-5; unclear D gene. The ends were cut back, 8 bases at V and 1 base at J, with 9 bases in the middle. CDR1 and CDR2 from the germline V gene are LGHNT and FRNRAP. The CDR3 loop spans 13 amino acids.

This clone was counted only a few times. The rearrangement joins TRBV2 to TRBJ2-1, with 13 bases fitting TRBD2. The CDR3 has 17 residues. V lost 2 bases, J lost 6 bases, and 7 bases stayed unmatched. Germline V gene data show CDR1 as SNHLY and CDR2 as FYNNEI. CDR3 residues: CASSEPVGLAGANEQFF. Here the CDR3 DNA reads TGTGCCAGCAGTGAACCTGTTGGACTAGCGGGGGCCAATGAGCAGTTCTTC.

V and J are TRBV30 and TRBJ1-5; a weak D match, TRBD1 (5 bases). From germline, CDR1 is GTSNPN and CDR2 SVGIG (reference sequence). V was trimmed by 2 bases and J by 9 bases, leaving 14 bases between them. The CDR3 sequence is 13 residues long. The CDR3 sequence is CAWSQGGRMPQHF. The CDR3 bases are TGTGCCTGGAGTCAGGGAGGGAGAATGCCCCAGCATTTT. Based on the CDR3 plus reference TRBV30 and TRBJ1-5, the full variable domain is SQTIHQWPATLVQPVGSPLSLECTVEGTSNPNLYWYRQAAGRGLQLLFYSVGIGQISSEVPQNLSASRPQDRQFILSSKKLLLSDSGFYLCAWSQGGRMPQHFGDGTRLSIL.

The rearrangement joins TRBV5-1 to TRBJ1-2; D gene ambiguous. Trimming pared 4 bases from V and 7 bases from J, leaving 14 bases between. Germline CDR1 and CDR2: SGHRS and YFSETQ. CDR3 length: 13 residues. CDR3: CASSNKAEGGYTF. The CDR3, as DNA: TGCGCCAGCAGCAACAAGGCGGAGGGTGGCTACACCTTC. Together with reference TRBV5-1 and TRBJ1-2, the CDR3 gives the full variable domain: KAGVTQTPRYLIKTRGQQVTLSCSPISGHRSVSWYQQTPGQGLQFLFEYFSETQRNKGNFPGRFSGRQFSNSRSEMNVSTLELGDSALYLCASSNKAEGGYTFGSGTRLTVV.

This chain links TRBV30 with TRBJ2-3; D gene unclear. The CDR3 extends over 14 amino acids. The germline V gene encodes CDR1 GTSNPN and CDR2 SVGIG (reference sequence). Trimming stripped 4 bases from V and 0 bases from J, with 11 bases between. CDR3 coding DNA: TGTGCCTGGACCTACGGGCTGAGCACAGATACGCAGTATTTT. Translated: CAWTYGLSTDTQYF. Using reference TRBV30 and TRBJ2-3 for the parts outside the CDR3, the full variable domain is SQTIHQWPATLVQPVGSPLSLECTVEGTSNPNLYWYRQAAGRGLQLLFYSVGIGQISSEVPQNLSASRPQDRQFILSSKKLLLSDSGFYLCAWTYGLSTDTQYFGPGTRLTVL.